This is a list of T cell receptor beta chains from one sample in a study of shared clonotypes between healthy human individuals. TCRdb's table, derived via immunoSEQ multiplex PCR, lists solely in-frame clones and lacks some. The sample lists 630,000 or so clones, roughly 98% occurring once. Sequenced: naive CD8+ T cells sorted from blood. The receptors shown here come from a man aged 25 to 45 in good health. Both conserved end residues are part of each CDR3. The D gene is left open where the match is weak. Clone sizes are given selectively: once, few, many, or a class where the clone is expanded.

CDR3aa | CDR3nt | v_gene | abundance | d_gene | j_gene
CASSLGWGLETQYF | TGTGCCAGCAGCCTAGGGTGGGGCCTGGAGACCCAGTACTTC | TRBV5-5 | . | . | TRBJ2-5
CASSLVWDEQFF | TGTGCCAGCAGCTTGGTCTGGGATGAGCAGTTCTTC | TRBV5-4 | . | . | TRBJ2-1
CASSLGTPTFVEQFF | TGTGCCAGCAGCTTGGGCACTCCGACCTTCGTTGAGCAGTTCTTC | TRBV5-5 | once | . | TRBJ2-1
CSAVGTSGLEEQYF | TGCAGCGCTGTGGGGACTAGCGGGCTTGAAGAGCAGTACTTC | TRBV29-1 | . | TRBD2 | TRBJ2-7
CASSQGLAGNYGYTF | TGCGCCAGCAGCCAAGGATTGGCGGGCAATTATGGCTACACCTTC | TRBV4-3 | . | . | TRBJ1-2
CASSPRTVFDEQFF | TGTGCCAGCAGCCCGAGGACAGTTTTCGATGAGCAGTTCTTC | TRBV7-9 | . | . | TRBJ2-1
CASSGDKTYGYTF | TGTGCCAGCAGCGGGGACAAGACCTATGGCTACACCTTC | TRBV9 | . | . | TRBJ1-2
CASSLRLAGVDYEQYF | TGTGCCAGCAGCTTACGTCTAGCGGGAGTGGACTACGAGCAGTACTTC | TRBV11-2 | . | TRBD2 | TRBJ2-7
CAIRGTGSGNQPQHF | TGTGCCATCAGGGGGACAGGGTCAGGCAATCAGCCCCAGCATTTT | TRBV10-3 | . | TRBD1 | TRBJ1-5
CASSQDMVSGPTGELFF | TGCGCCAGCAGCCAAGACATGGTATCAGGGCCCACCGGGGAGCTGTTTTTT | TRBV4-1 | . | . | TRBJ2-2
CATSREASSNNEQFF | TGTGCCACCAGCAGAGAGGCTAGCTCAAACAATGAGCAGTTCTTC | TRBV15 | . | . | TRBJ2-1
CASSPTYEQYF | TGTGCCAGCAGCCCGACTTACGAGCAGTACTTC | TRBV7-8 | . | . | TRBJ2-7
CASSLGHEGTQYF | TGTGCCAGCAGCTTAGGACATGAGGGGACCCAGTACTTC | TRBV11-2 | . | . | TRBJ2-5
CASKAPTYNGQFF | TGTGCCAGCAAAGCGCCGACCTACAATGGGCAGTTCTTC | TRBV6-1 | . | . | TRBJ2-1
CASSVGVNTEAFF | TGCGCCAGCAGTGTGGGGGTGAACACTGAAGCTTTCTTT | TRBV10-1 | . | . | TRBJ1-1
CASSLGLAPLRADTQYF | TGTGCCAGCAGCTTGGGACTAGCACCCTTAAGGGCAGATACGCAGTATTTT | TRBV5-6 | . | TRBD2 | TRBJ2-3
CASSISSGRAPYEQFF | TGTGCCAGCAGCATATCTAGCGGGAGGGCCCCCTATGAGCAGTTCTTC | TRBV9 | . | TRBD2 | TRBJ2-1